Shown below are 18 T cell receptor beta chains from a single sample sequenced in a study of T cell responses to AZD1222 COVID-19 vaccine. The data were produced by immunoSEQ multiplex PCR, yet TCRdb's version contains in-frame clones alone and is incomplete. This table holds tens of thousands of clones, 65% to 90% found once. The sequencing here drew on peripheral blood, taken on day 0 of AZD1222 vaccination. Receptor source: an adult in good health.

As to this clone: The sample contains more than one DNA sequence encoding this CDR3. The CDR3 DNA sequence: TGCGCCAGCAGCTTACAGGGGGCTAGAGAAAAACTGTTTTTT. Amino acids: CASSLQGAREKLFF. The chain uses TRBV5-1 and TRBJ1-4; 9 bases are shared with TRBD1. CDR3 size: 14 residues. The germline gives CDR1 SGHRS, CDR2 YFSETQ. V trimming: 2 bases; J trimming: 8 bases; junction bases outside the gene matches: 4.

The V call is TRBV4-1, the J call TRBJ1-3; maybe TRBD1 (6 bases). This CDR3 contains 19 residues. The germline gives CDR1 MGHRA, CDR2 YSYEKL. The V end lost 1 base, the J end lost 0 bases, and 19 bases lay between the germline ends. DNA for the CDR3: TGCGCCAGCAGCCAAGTTCCCCCCGGACAGAGATTCTCTGGAAACACCATATATTTT. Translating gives CASSQVPPGQRFSGNTIYF.

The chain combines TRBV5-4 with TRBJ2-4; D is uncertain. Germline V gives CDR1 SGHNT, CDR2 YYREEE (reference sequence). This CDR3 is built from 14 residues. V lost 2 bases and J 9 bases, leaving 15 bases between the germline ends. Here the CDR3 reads CASSFAGRRSIQYF. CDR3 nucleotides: TGTGCCAGCAGCTTCGCCGGGCGCCGGAGCATTCAGTACTTC.

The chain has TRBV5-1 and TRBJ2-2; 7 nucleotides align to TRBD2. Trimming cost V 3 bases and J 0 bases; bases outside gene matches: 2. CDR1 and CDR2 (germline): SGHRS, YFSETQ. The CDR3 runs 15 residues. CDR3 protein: CASSWEGTNTGELFF. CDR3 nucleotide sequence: TGCGCCAGCAGCTGGGAGGGGACGAACACCGGGGAGCTGTTTTTT.

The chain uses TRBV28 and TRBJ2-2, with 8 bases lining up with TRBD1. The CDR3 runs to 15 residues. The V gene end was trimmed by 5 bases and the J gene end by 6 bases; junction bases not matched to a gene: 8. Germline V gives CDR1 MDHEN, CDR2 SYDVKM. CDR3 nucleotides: TGTGCCAGCAGTGAGGACAGGGCGGGGTCCGGGGAGCTGTTTTTT. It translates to CASSEDRAGSGELFF.

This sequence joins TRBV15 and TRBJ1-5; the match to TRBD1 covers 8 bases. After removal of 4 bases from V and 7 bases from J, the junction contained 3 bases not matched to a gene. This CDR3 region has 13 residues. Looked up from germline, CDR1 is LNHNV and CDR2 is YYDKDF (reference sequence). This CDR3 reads CATSTYRGQPQHF. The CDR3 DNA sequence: TGTGCCACCAGCACATACAGGGGGCAGCCCCAGCATTTT.

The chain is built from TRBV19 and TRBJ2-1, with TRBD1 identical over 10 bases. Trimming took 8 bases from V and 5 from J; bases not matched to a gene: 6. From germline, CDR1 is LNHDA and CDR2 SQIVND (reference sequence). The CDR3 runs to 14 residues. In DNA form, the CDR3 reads TGTGCCAGTGAAGGGACAGGGGTACACAATGAGCAGTTCTTC. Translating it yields CASEGTGVHNEQFF.

The CDR3 sequence is CASSSVATGNEAFF. Here the CDR3 DNA reads TGCGCCAGCAGCTCGGTAGCAACGGGTAATGAAGCTTTCTTT. This sequence joins TRBV5-1 and TRBJ1-1, with no clear D. With 3 bases removed from V and 7 bases from J, the gap between germline ends came to 16 bases. There are 14 residues in the CDR3. Germline V lookup: CDR1 SGHRS, CDR2 YFSETQ.

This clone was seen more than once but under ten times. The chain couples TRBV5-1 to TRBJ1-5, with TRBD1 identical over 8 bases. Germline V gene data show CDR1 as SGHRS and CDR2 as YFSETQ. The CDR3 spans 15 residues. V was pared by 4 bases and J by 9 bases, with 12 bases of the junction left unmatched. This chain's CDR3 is CASSPGTGAPRPQHF. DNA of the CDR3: TGCGCCAGCAGCCCGGGGACAGGCGCCCCCCGGCCCCAGCATTTT.

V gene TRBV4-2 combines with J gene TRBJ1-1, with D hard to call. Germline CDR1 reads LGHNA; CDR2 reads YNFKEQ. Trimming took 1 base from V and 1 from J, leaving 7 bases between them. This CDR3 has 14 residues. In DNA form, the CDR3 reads TGTGCCAGCAGCCAAGGGCACGGGAACACTGAAGCTTTCTTT. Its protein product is CASSQGHGNTEAFF.

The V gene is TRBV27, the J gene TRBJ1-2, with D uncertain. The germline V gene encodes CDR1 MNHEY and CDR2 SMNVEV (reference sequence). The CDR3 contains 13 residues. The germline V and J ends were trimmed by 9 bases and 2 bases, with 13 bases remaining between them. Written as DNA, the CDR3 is TGTGCCAGTAGGAGAGAGTTAAACTATGGCTACACCTTC. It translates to CASRRELNYGYTF.

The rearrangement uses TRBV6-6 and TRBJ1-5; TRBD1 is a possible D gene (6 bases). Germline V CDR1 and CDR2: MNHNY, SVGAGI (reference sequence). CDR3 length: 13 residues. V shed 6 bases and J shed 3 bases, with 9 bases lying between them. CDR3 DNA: TGTGCCAGCAGCCCAGGGGTCAATCAGCCCCAGCATTTT. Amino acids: CASSPGVNQPQHF.

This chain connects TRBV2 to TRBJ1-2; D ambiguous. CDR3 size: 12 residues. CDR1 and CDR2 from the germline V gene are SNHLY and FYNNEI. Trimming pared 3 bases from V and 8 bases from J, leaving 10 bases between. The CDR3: CASSDWGSGYTF. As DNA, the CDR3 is TGTGCCAGCAGTGACTGGGGAAGCGGCTACACCTTC.

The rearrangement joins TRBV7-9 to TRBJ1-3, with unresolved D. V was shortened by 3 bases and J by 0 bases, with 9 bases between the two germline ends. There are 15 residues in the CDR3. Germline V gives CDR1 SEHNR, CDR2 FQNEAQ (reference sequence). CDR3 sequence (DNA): TGTGCCAGCAGCTTCCAGCTAGCCTCTGGAAACACCATATATTTT. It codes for CASSFQLASGNTIYF.

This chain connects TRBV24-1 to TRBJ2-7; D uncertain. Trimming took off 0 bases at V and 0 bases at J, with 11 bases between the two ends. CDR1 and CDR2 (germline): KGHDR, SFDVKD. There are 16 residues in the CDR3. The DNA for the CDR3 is TGTGCCACCAGTGATTTGGGCCAGCCGAGCTCCTACGAGCAGTACTTC. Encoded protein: CATSDLGQPSSYEQYF.

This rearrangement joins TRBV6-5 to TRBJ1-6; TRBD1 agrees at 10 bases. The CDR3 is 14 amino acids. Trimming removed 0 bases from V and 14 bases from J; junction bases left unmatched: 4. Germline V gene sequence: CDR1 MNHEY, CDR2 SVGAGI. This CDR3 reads CASSYSTGQGALHF. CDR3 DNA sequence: TGTGCCAGCAGTTACTCGACAGGACAGGGGGCCCTCCACTTT.

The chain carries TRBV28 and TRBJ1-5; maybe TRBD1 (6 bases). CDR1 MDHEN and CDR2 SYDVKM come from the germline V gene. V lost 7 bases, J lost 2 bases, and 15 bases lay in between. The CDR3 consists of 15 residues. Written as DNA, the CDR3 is TGTGCCAGCATCTACAGGGTCACGGGCAATCAGCCCCAGCATTTT. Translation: CASIYRVTGNQPQHF.

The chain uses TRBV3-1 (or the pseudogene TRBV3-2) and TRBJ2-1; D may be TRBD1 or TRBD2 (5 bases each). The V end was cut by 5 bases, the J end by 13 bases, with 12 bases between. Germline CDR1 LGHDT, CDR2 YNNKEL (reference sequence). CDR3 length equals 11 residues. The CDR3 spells CASSKAGTQFF. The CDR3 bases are TGTGCCAGCAGCAAAGCCGGGACCCAGTTCTTC.